This T cell receptor beta chain was observed in a study of blood T cell repertoires in COVID-19. On the study more broadly: The United States, Italy and Spain supplied acute and convalescent COVID-19 samples. Nucleic acid was either cDNA or gDNA, and it came from T cells, B-cell-depleted T cells, or PBMCs.

Trimming took off 3 bases at V and 1 base at J, with 7 bases between the two ends. This CDR3 comprises 13 residues. Germline values: CDR1 DFQATT, CDR2 SNEGSKA (reference sequence). In the source study's methods: Estimates of nucleated cell counts were drawn from the amplification of reference gene primers. The data were produced by immunoSEQ multiplex PCR, yet TCRdb's version contains in-frame clones alone and is incomplete. V, J and clone size reflect that table, while D and trimming were determined from the DNA. The table lists about 190,000 clones, about 88% of them singletons, with roughly 6.2% in the top ten.

V usage is TRBV20-1 and J usage is TRBJ2-4; unclear D gene. The sequenced sample consisted of peripheral blood. The receptor's source is a woman aged 35 to 49 who had recovered from COVID-19. DNA of the CDR3: TGCAGTGCTAGTAGCCTGGCCAAAAACATTCAGTACTTC. The encoded protein is CSASSLAKNIQYF.